This T cell receptor beta chain originates from a study of blood T cell repertoires in COVID-19. In the study overall: From the United States, Italy and Spain came samples of acute and convalescent COVID-19. PBMCs, B-cell-depleted T cells, or T cells provided the cDNA or gDNA that made up the material.

Participants were placed into cohorts based on the clinical history they reported. The recovered donors of Cohort 3 showed two negative PCRs, clearance, or symptom resolution. Repertoires were generated with immunoSEQ multiplex PCR, while TCRdb's copy carries only in-frame clones and drops some. The sample gives roughly 400,000 clones, 85% to 90% of which show up once; around 1.1% is in the top ten. In germline, CDR1 is LGHDT, CDR2 YNNKEL (reference sequence). There are 15 residues in the CDR3. V lost 3 bases and J 5 bases, leaving 14 bases between the germline ends. The chain couples TRBV3-1 (or the pseudogene TRBV3-2) to TRBJ1-5, with a weak D call TRBD1 (6 bases). The sample comprised PBMCs or T cells enriched from blood (not recorded which). The clonotype originates from a man aged 25-45 years who had recovered from COVID-19. The CDR3 region has the DNA TGTGCCAGCAGCCAGGGTGCGGGGGGCGATCAGCCCCAGCATTTT. Translation gives CASSQGAGGDQPQHF.